These T cell receptor beta chains were read from a single sample in a study of blood T cells in healthy people across ages. TCRdb analysed the 5' RACE reads with MiXCR anew, one entry per CDR3 protein. The data hold approximately 1.5 million distinct CDR3 sequences, with about 42% observed a single time. The sample consisted of blood. These TCRs come from a woman between 18 and 29 years old in good health. Both conserved end residues are part of each CDR3. The D gene is left open where the match is weak. Size values are once, few and many counts, or a class for expanded clones, and some rows have none.

cdr3_aa: CASSLGTSGNNERFF
cdr3_nt: TGCGCCAGCAGCCTCGGGACTAGCGGCAACAATGAGCGGTTCTTC
j_call: TRBJ2-1
v_call: TRBV4-3
clone_size: .
d_call: TRBD2

cdr3_aa: CSARSRGTYEQYF
cdr3_nt: TGCAGTGCCCGGTCCCGGGGAACCTACGAGCAGTACTTC
j_call: TRBJ2-7
v_call: TRBV20-1
clone_size: .
d_call: .

cdr3_aa: CASSFRDYGYTF
cdr3_nt: TGTGCCAGCAGCTTCAGAGACTATGGCTACACCTTC
j_call: TRBJ1-2
v_call: TRBV12-3/TRBV12-4
clone_size: many
d_call: .

cdr3_aa: CSARAIRGLNEQFF
cdr3_nt: TGCAGTGCTAGAGCAATAAGAGGGCTCAATGAGCAGTTCTTC
j_call: TRBJ2-1
v_call: TRBV20-1
clone_size: few
d_call: .

cdr3_aa: CANSTARNYEQYF
cdr3_nt: TGCGCCAACAGCACCGCTAGGAACTACGAGCAGTACTTC
j_call: TRBJ2-7
v_call: TRBV5-1
clone_size: .
d_call: .

cdr3_aa: CASIRWEGSTSGRNEQFF
cdr3_nt: TGTGCCAGCATCCGATGGGAGGGATCGACTAGCGGACGCAATGAGCAGTTCTTC
j_call: TRBJ2-1
v_call: TRBV6-1
clone_size: few
d_call: TRBD2

cdr3_aa: CASSQDGGGRGNEQFF
cdr3_nt: TGTGCCAGCAGCCAGGATGGCGGGGGTAGGGGGAATGAGCAGTTCTTC
j_call: TRBJ2-1
v_call: TRBV4-2
clone_size: .
d_call: .

cdr3_aa: CSARSTDYGYTF
cdr3_nt: TGCAGTGCTAGATCGACAGACTATGGCTACACCTTC
j_call: TRBJ1-2
v_call: TRBV20-1
clone_size: few
d_call: .

cdr3_aa: CSARPPGQGKLGYTF
cdr3_nt: TGCAGTGCTAGACCCCCGGGACAGGGAAAACTGGGCTACACCTTC
j_call: TRBJ1-2
v_call: TRBV20-1
clone_size: .
d_call: TRBD1

cdr3_aa: CASSLPSGSSDTEYF
cdr3_nt: TGTGCCAGCAGTTTGCCTAGCGGGAGTTCAGATACGGAGTATTTT
j_call: TRBJ2-3
v_call: TRBV12-3/TRBV12-4
clone_size: .
d_call: TRBD2

cdr3_aa: CASSSIPGDRVSPLHF
cdr3_nt: TGCGCCAGCAGCTCAATCCCGGGGGACAGGGTTTCACCCCTCCACTTT
j_call: TRBJ1-6
v_call: TRBV5-1
clone_size: few
d_call: TRBD1

cdr3_aa: CATSREAIAGYSKQPQHF
cdr3_nt: TGTGCCACCAGCAGAGAGGCGATCGCGGGATATAGCAAGCAGCCCCAGCATTTT
j_call: TRBJ1-5
v_call: TRBV15
clone_size: .
d_call: .

cdr3_aa: CAWSEQPNEAFF
cdr3_nt: TGTGCCTGGAGTGAACAGCCCAATGAAGCTTTCTTT
j_call: TRBJ1-1
v_call: TRBV30
clone_size: .
d_call: .

cdr3_aa: CASSAWDEKLFF
cdr3_nt: TGTGCCAGCTCGGCGTGGGACGAAAAACTGTTTTTT
j_call: TRBJ1-4
v_call: TRBV27
clone_size: .
d_call: .

cdr3_aa: CASSQDGASNQPQHF
cdr3_nt: TGCGCCAGCAGCCAAGATGGGGCTAGCAATCAGCCCCAGCATTTT
j_call: TRBJ1-5
v_call: TRBV4-1
clone_size: .
d_call: .

cdr3_aa: CSVRTGWLLEQYF
cdr3_nt: TGCAGCGTCAGGACTGGATGGCTACTCGAGCAGTACTTC
j_call: TRBJ2-7
v_call: TRBV29-1
clone_size: few
d_call: .

cdr3_aa: CASSPFIGLQETQYF
cdr3_nt: TGTGCCAGCAGCCCCTTTATAGGACTACAAGAGACCCAGTACTTC
j_call: TRBJ2-5
v_call: TRBV14
clone_size: .
d_call: .

cdr3_aa: CASSPTTNEKLFF
cdr3_nt: TGTGCCAGCAGCCCGACAACTAATGAAAAACTGTTTTTT
j_call: TRBJ1-4
v_call: TRBV2
clone_size: few
d_call: .

cdr3_aa: CASSSRAGGQPQHF
cdr3_nt: TGTGCCAGCAGTTCCCGAGCAGGGGGTCAGCCCCAGCATTTT
j_call: TRBJ1-5
v_call: TRBV12-3/TRBV12-4
clone_size: .
d_call: TRBD1

cdr3_aa: CASSAEGDTQYF
cdr3_nt: TGTGCCAGCAGCGCCGAGGGAGATACGCAGTATTTT
j_call: TRBJ2-3
v_call: TRBV6-2/TRBV6-3
clone_size: many
d_call: .

cdr3_aa: CASSLPDRPGGYTF
cdr3_nt: TGCGCCAGCAGTTTACCCGACAGGCCGGGCGGCTACACCTTC
j_call: TRBJ1-2
v_call: TRBV5-1
clone_size: .
d_call: .

cdr3_aa: CSARVGGPYNEQFF
cdr3_nt: TGCAGTGCTAGGGTAGGGGGCCCATACAATGAGCAGTTCTTC
j_call: TRBJ2-1
v_call: TRBV20-1
clone_size: .
d_call: TRBD1

cdr3_aa: CASSYSVTSGSTDTQYF
cdr3_nt: TGTGCCAGCAGTTATTCCGTGACTAGCGGTAGCACAGATACGCAGTATTTT
j_call: TRBJ2-3
v_call: TRBV6-5
clone_size: .
d_call: TRBD2

cdr3_aa: CASSLAGDPIGNEQFF
cdr3_nt: TGTGCCAGCAGCTTAGCGGGGGACCCCATCGGAAATGAGCAGTTCTTC
j_call: TRBJ2-1
v_call: TRBV7-9
clone_size: few
d_call: .

cdr3_aa: CASSLWGGSYNEQFF
cdr3_nt: TGTGCCAGCAGCCTTTGGGGCGGTTCCTACAATGAGCAGTTCTTC
j_call: TRBJ2-1
v_call: TRBV7-9
clone_size: few
d_call: .

cdr3_aa: CSARPFRGQGGGSNEKLFF
cdr3_nt: TGCAGTGCTAGGCCCTTTAGGGGGCAGGGAGGAGGGTCTAATGAAAAACTGTTTTTT
j_call: TRBJ1-4
v_call: TRBV20-1
clone_size: .
d_call: TRBD1

cdr3_aa: CASSQTALMTGELFF
cdr3_nt: TGTGCCAGCAGCCAAACAGCGTTAATGACCGGGGAGCTGTTTTTT
j_call: TRBJ2-2
v_call: TRBV14
clone_size: .
d_call: .

cdr3_aa: CSASRDRESSPLHF
cdr3_nt: TGCAGTGCTAGCCGGGACAGGGAATCTTCACCCCTCCACTTT
j_call: TRBJ1-6
v_call: TRBV20-1
clone_size: .
d_call: TRBD1